This is a list of T cell receptor beta chains from one sample in a study of shared clonotypes between healthy human individuals. Assay: immunoSEQ multiplex PCR; the TCRdb copy retains only in-frame clones and omits some. The sample has some 2,400,000 clones, approximately 94% seen once. Sequenced: naive CD4+ T cells sorted from blood. Receptors originate from a man aged 18 to 29 in good health. Both conserved end residues are part of each CDR3.

j_call v_call cdr3_aa
TRBJ2-1 TRBV2 CASSGGLAAYNEQFF
TRBJ1-4 TRBV4-3 CASSQDDRANEKLFF
TRBJ2-7 TRBV15 CATSREAGSSYEQYF
TRBJ2-7 TRBV6-1 CASISGQGTYEQYF
TRBJ1-4 TRBV30 CAWSNIKVAGTSEKLFF
TRBJ2-2 TRBV29-1 CSVRAGGSGELFF
TRBJ1-1 TRBV6-5 CASSRQGDAFF
TRBJ2-7 TRBV6-5 CASSPTRAYEQYF
TRBJ1-2 TRBV5-4 CASSSDMNGYTF
TRBJ1-5 TRBV6-5 CASGRGGSNQPQHF